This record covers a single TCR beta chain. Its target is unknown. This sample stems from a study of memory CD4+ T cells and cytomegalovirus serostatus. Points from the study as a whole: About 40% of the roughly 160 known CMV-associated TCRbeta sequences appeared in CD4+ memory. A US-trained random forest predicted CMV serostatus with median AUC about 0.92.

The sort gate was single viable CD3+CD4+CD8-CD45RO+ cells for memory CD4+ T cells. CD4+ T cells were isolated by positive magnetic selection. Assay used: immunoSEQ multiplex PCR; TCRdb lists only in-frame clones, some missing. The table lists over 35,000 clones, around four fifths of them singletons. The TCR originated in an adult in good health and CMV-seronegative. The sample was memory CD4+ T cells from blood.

CDR3 in DNA: TGTGCCTGGAGTATGGGCTACGGCTACACCTTC. Its protein product is CAWSMGYGYTF. The chain employs TRBV30 and TRBJ1-2; no definite D call. Germline V gene sequence: CDR1 GTSNPN, CDR2 SVGIG (reference sequence). This CDR3 has 11 amino acids. Trimming removed 2 bases from V and 8 bases from J, with 9 bases in between.